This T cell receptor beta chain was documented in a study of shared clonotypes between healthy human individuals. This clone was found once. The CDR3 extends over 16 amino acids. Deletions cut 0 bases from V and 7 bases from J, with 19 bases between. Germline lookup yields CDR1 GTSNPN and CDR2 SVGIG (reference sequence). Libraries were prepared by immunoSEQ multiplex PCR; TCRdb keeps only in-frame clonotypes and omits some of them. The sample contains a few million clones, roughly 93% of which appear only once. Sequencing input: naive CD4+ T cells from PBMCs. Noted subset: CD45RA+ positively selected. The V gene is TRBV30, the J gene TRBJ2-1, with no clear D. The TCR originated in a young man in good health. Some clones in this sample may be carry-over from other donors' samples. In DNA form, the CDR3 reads TGTGCCTGGAGTGTGAAGGCGGCAGCCCGCTTGAATGAGCAGTTCTTC. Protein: CAWSVKAAARLNEQFF.